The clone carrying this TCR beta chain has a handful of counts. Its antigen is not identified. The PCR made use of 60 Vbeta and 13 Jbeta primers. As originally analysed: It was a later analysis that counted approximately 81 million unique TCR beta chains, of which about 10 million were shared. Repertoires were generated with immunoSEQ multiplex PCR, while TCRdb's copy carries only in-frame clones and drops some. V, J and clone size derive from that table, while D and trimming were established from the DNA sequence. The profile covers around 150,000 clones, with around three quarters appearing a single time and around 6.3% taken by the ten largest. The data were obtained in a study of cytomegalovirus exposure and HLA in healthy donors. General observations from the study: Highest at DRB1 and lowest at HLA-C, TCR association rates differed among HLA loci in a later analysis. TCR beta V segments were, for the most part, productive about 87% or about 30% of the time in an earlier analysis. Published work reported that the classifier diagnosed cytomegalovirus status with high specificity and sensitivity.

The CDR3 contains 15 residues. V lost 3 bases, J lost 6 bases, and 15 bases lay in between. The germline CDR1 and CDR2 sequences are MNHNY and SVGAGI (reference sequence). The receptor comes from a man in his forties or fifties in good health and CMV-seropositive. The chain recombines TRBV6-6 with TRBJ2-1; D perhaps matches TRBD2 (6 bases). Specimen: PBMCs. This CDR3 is CASSYRGELINEQFF. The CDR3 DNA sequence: TGTGCCAGCAGTTATCGCGGGGAATTAATCAATGAGCAGTTCTTC.